The 6 T cell receptor beta chains below were found in one sample sequenced in a study of T-cell reconstitution after alpha-beta-depleted transplantation in children. Library preparation (for TCRbeta) was performed with unique molecular identifiers. TCRdb called the PCR reads again in MiXCR, with one record for every CDR3 protein. The sample includes hundreds of thousands of distinct CDR3 sequences, roughly 13% of them seen just once. Material: PBMCs, mostly from graft donor cells, obtained 360 days after TCRalphabeta/CD19-depleted stem cell transplant. The receptors were gathered from a male patient between 5 and 17 years old who had a stem cell transplant for acute myeloid leukemia, so the T cells may come from the graft donor.

The chain employs TRBV20-1 and TRBJ2-7; D unresolved. V was cut by 3 bases and J by 3 bases, with 9 bases left in between. Germline assignment: CDR1 DFQATT and CDR2 SNEGSKA (reference sequence). This CDR3 comprises 12 residues. The CDR3 here is CSASAGNYEQYF. The CDR3 DNA follows: TGCAGTGCTAGCGCAGGAAACTACGAGCAGTACTTC.

This clonotype appeared many times. The chain employs TRBV6-5 and TRBJ2-7; 8 nucleotides align to TRBD2. The CDR3 is 15 amino acids. CDR1 and CDR2 from the germline V gene are MNHEY and SVGAGI. Trimming at V came to 6 bases and at J to 3 bases, leaving 10 bases not matched to a gene. CDR3 amino acids: CASSRPGLGDYEQYF. The DNA for the CDR3 is TGTGCCAGCAGCCGCCCGGGACTAGGGGACTACGAGCAGTACTTC.

The rearrangement links TRBV6-5 to TRBJ2-7; D is undetermined. Germline V CDR1 and CDR2: MNHEY, SVGAGI. The CDR3 is 14 residues long. Between the trimmed V and J ends, which lost 2 bases and 2 bases, there was a span of 10 bases. CDR3 sequence (DNA): TGTGCCAGCAGTTACGTGGAGCAAACCTACGAGCAGTACTTC. Amino acid sequence: CASSYVEQTYEQYF.

The chain has TRBV12-3 or TRBV12-4 and TRBJ2-1; D possibly corresponds to TRBD2 (5 bases). V was cut by 7 bases and J by 0 bases, with 19 bases left in between. CDR3 size: 17 residues. The CDR3 region is CASTPQPAGYSYNEQFF. CDR3 sequence (DNA): TGTGCCAGCACCCCTCAGCCGGCGGGTTACTCCTACAATGAGCAGTTCTTC.

There are a few counts of this clonotype. The CDR3 bases are TGTGCCAGCAGTTTTGACAGGGAAAGGGGGACCCAGTACTTC. Its protein is CASSFDRERGTQYF. The chain is built from TRBV28 and TRBJ2-5, with TRBD1 matching 7 bases. CDR3 length: 14 amino acids. CDR1 MDHEN and CDR2 SYDVKM come from the germline V gene. The V segment lost 3 bases and the J segment 7 bases; nucleotides outside the gene matches: 8. The full variable domain, rest sourced from reference TRBV28 and TRBJ2-5, is DVKVTQSSRYLVKRTGEKVFLECVQDMDHENMFWYRQDPGLGLRLIYFSYDVKMKEKGDIPEGYSVSREKKERFSLILESASTNQTSMYLCASSFDRERGTQYFGPGTRLLVL.

This clonotype was counted many times. The chain has TRBV5-1 and TRBJ2-7, with 9 bases that match TRBD1. Germline-derived CDR1 and CDR2 are SGHRS and YFSETQ. This CDR3 region has 15 residues. V trimming: 0 bases; J trimming: 3 bases; junction bases outside the gene matches: 4. The CDR3 reads CASSLEGQGDYEQYF. The CDR3 DNA reads TGCGCCAGCAGCTTGGAGGGACAGGGTGACTACGAGCAGTACTTC. The full variable domain, rest sourced from reference TRBV5-1 and TRBJ2-7, is KAGVTQTPRYLIKTRGQQVTLSCSPISGHRSVSWYQQTPGQGLQFLFEYFSETQRNKGNFPGRFSGRQFSNSRSEMNVSTLELGDSALYLCASSLEGQGDYEQYFGPGTRLTVT.